The 27 T cell receptor beta chains in this list originate from one sample, sequenced in a study of T cells after yellow fever vaccination. In TCRdb, the 5' RACE reads were re-called with MiXCR into one record per CDR3 protein. The sample shows fewer than 350,000 distinct CDR3 sequences, over 8% of them seen only once. Sequencing was performed on PBMCs, taken on the day of the first yellow fever vaccination. These receptors were collected from a man aged 18 to 30 who received the YFV17D yellow fever vaccine.

This clonotype was recorded a few times. V gene TRBV7-3 combines with J gene TRBJ2-1, with TRBD2 identical over 9 bases. In germline, CDR1 is SGHTA, CDR2 FQGTGA. CDR3 size: 15 residues. The ends lost 1 base at V and 6 bases at J; junction bases unmatched: 4. Written as DNA, the CDR3 is TGTGCCAGCAGCTTAAGCCTAGCGGGGAGCAATGAGCAGTTCTTC. Protein: CASSLSLAGSNEQFF.

This clonotype was seen many times. This sequence joins TRBV19 and TRBJ2-2; 7 positions agree with TRBD1. Germline trimming cut 8 bases from V and 5 bases from J; bases unmatched to any gene: 11. The length of the CDR3 is 15 residues. Germline CDR1 reads LNHDA; CDR2 reads SQIVND (reference sequence). The CDR3 region is CASRFHRGLTGELFF. CDR3 nucleotides: TGTGCCAGTCGATTCCACAGGGGTTTGACCGGGGAGCTGTTTTTT. Using reference TRBV19 and TRBJ2-2 for the parts outside the CDR3, the full variable domain is DGGITQSPKYLFRKEGQNVTLSCEQNLNHDAMYWYRQDPGQGLRLIYYSQIVNDFQKGDIAEGYSVSREKKESFPLTVTSAQKNPTAFYLCASRFHRGLTGELFFGEGSRLTVL.

The chain couples TRBV4-2 to TRBJ2-2; TRBD2 agrees at 8 bases. There are 14 residues in the CDR3. J lost 7 bases, V lost 4 bases, and 5 bases had no gene match. Per the germline V gene, CDR1 is LGHNA and CDR2 is YNFKEQ. The CDR3 region has the DNA TGTGCCAGCAGCCTTAGCGGGGTCGGCGGGGAGCTGTTTTTT. Its translation: CASSLSGVGGELFF.

This clonotype was observed a few times. The rearrangement links TRBV5-6 to TRBJ2-7, with D maybe TRBD2 (5 bases). Germline assignment: CDR1 SGHDT and CDR2 YYEEEE. This CDR3 has 13 residues. Trimming removed 4 bases from V and 6 bases from J, with 14 bases in between. The CDR3, as DNA: TGTGCCAGCAGCCCCCCGGTCCGGGGCGAGCAGTACTTC. This encodes CASSPPVRGEQYF.

This clonotype was seen a handful of times. The chain has TRBV7-9 and TRBJ2-3; no firm D call. Between the trimmed V and J ends, which lost 6 bases and 0 bases, there was a span of 22 bases. This CDR3 is 18 amino acids long. Germline CDR1 and CDR2: SEHNR and FQNEAQ (reference sequence). The CDR3 spells CASRATRWADRSTDTQYF. Here the CDR3 DNA reads TGTGCCAGCAGGGCTACGCGGTGGGCAGACCGGAGCACAGATACGCAGTATTTT. Filled out from reference TRBV7-9 and TRBJ2-3, the complete variable domain reads DTGVSQNPRHKITKRGQNVTFRCDPISEHNRLYWYRQTLGQGPEFLTYFQNEAQLEKSRLLSDRFSAERPKGSFSTLEIQRTEQGDSAMYLCASRATRWADRSTDTQYFGPGTRLTVL.

CDR3 protein: CATSRDPGTGSTDTQYF. In DNA, the CDR3 is TGTGCCACCAGCAGAGACCCCGGGACAGGGAGCACAGATACGCAGTATTTT. The V call is TRBV15, the J call TRBJ2-3; 9 bases are shared with TRBD1. There are 17 residues in the CDR3. Germline V CDR1 and CDR2: LNHNV, YYDKDF (reference sequence). After removal of 0 bases from V and 0 bases from J, the junction contained 4 bases not matched to a gene.

The chain links TRBV3-1 to TRBJ2-5; 8 bases match TRBD2. V was clipped by 0 bases and J by 4 bases; unmatched bases: 10. CDR3 length equals 17 residues. Germline V gene data show CDR1 as LGHDT and CDR2 as YNNKEL (reference sequence). CDR3 in amino acids: CASSQDKLAGRIETQYF. The CDR3 bases are TGTGCCAGCAGCCAAGATAAGTTAGCGGGGCGGATAGAGACCCAGTACTTC.

The gene calls are TRBV6-2 or TRBV6-3 and TRBJ2-2, with TRBD2 as a possible D gene (5 bases). The CDR3 length is 15 residues. V lost 5 bases, J lost 3 bases, and 13 bases lay in between. Germline CDR1 reads MNHEY; CDR2 reads SVGEGT. The DNA for the CDR3 is TGTGCCAGCAGTACCCACAGCGGCTACACCGGGGAGCTGTTTTTT. Its translation: CASSTHSGYTGELFF.

The chain joins TRBV18 to TRBJ2-7; 7 nucleotides align to TRBD1. The length of the CDR3 is 13 residues. The V and J ends lost 3 bases and 5 bases, in that order; junction bases with no gene match: 4. Germline V gene sequence: CDR1 KGHSH, CDR2 LQKENI. The CDR3 protein is CASSPRDRDEQYF. Written as DNA, the CDR3 is TGTGCCAGCTCACCCAGGGACAGAGACGAGCAGTACTTC.

V is TRBV18 and J is TRBJ2-1, with D perhaps matching TRBD1 or TRBD2 (5 bases each). The ends were cut back, 6 bases at V and 6 bases at J, with 15 bases in the middle. In germline, CDR1 is KGHSH, CDR2 LQKENI. There are 14 residues in the CDR3. The CDR3 protein is CASSGTLGINEQFF. Written as DNA, the CDR3 is TGTGCCAGCTCCGGGACCCTAGGGATCAATGAGCAGTTCTTC. The whole variable domain, remainder taken from reference TRBV18 and TRBJ2-1, is NAGVMQNPRHLVRRRGQEARLRCSPMKGHSHVYWYRQLPEEGLKFMVYLQKENIIDESGMPKERFSAEFPKEGPSILRIQQVVRGDSAAYFCASSGTLGINEQFFGPGTRLTVL.

For this clonotype: A much larger clonotype is one base distant, so this may be a read error. The chain combines TRBV10-3 with TRBJ2-1, with 9 bases identical to TRBD2. Germline V gene lookup returns CDR1 ENHRY and CDR2 SYGVKD. CDR3 size: 14 residues. The CDR3 is CDISGAGGSTKQFF. CDR3 nucleotides: TGTGACATCAGTGGAGCGGGGGGCTCTACCAAGCAGTTCTTC.

There are a few counts of this clonotype. V usage is TRBV28 and J usage is TRBJ1-3; D is unclear. CDR3 length: 14 residues. V lost 10 bases and J lost 0, with 13 bases in between. Looked up from germline, CDR1 is MDHEN and CDR2 is SYDVKM. The CDR3: CATKPVFSGNTIYF. Written as DNA, the CDR3 is TGTGCCACCAAACCCGTATTCTCTGGAAACACCATATATTTT. Looking up the rest from reference TRBV28 and TRBJ1-3 gives the full variable domain: DVKVTQSSRYLVKRTGEKVFLECVQDMDHENMFWYRQDPGLGLRLIYFSYDVKMKEKGDIPEGYSVSREKKERFSLILESASTNQTSMYLCATKPVFSGNTIYFGEGSWLTVV.

The sample holds a few counts of this clonotype. V is TRBV7-3 and J is TRBJ2-1; 11 bases map to TRBD2. V gave up 2 bases and J gave up 7 bases; unmatched junction bases: 10. The CDR3 runs 17 residues. The V gene's germline CDR1 is SGHTA and CDR2 FQGTGA. Written as DNA, the CDR3 is TGTGCCAGCAGCTTATATTCTAGCGGGGGGCCGATGAATGAGCAGTTCTTC. It is translated as CASSLYSSGGPMNEQFF.

This clonotype was seen only a few times. The chain has TRBV12-3 or TRBV12-4 and TRBJ2-2, with 8 positions matching TRBD2. V lost 2 bases and J lost 1; bases outside the gene matches: 6. CDR3 size: 17 residues. DNA for the CDR3: TGTGCCAGCAGTTTACTGGGGCTAGCGGGGAACACCGGGGAGCTGTTTTTT. Its translation is CASSLLGLAGNTGELFF.

The J gene is TRBJ2-2, the V gene TRBV29-1; the D call may be TRBD1 or TRBD2 (5 bases each). V gave up 2 bases and J gave up 4 bases, with 11 bases separating them. The germline V gene encodes CDR1 SQVTM and CDR2 ANQGSEA. The CDR3 is 14 residues long. The CDR3 DNA reads as TGCAGCGTTGAACGGCAGAGGGGCACCGGGGAGCTGTTTTTT. Its protein is CSVERQRGTGELFF.

This chain joins TRBV12-3 or TRBV12-4 and TRBJ1-3; D unclear. Trimming took 6 bases from V and 0 from J, leaving 9 bases between them. The CDR3 extends over 14 amino acids. CDR3 in DNA: TGTGCCAGCAGGGACTGGAGCTCTGGAAACACCATATATTTT. Protein product: CASRDWSSGNTIYF.

This rearrangement joins TRBV6-5 to TRBJ2-7; TRBD1 matches 11 bases. The CDR3 contains 16 residues. Germline-derived CDR1 and CDR2 are MNHEY and SVGAGI. Losses at the gene ends were 2 bases for V and 3 bases for J; bases not matched to a gene: 6. CDR3 DNA sequence: TGTGCCAGCAGTTACGGCGCCGGGACAGGGGGCTACGAGCAGTACTTC. It encodes CASSYGAGTGGYEQYF.

This clonotype was observed a few times. The chain is built from TRBV20-1 and TRBJ1-2; D unresolved. The CDR3 has 12 residues. In germline, CDR1 is DFQATT, CDR2 SNEGSKA (reference sequence). The V end was cut by 6 bases, the J end by 4 bases, with 12 bases between. The CDR3 DNA is TGCAGTGCGCTGACTGACTTCTATGGCTACACCTTC. Translating it yields CSALTDFYGYTF.

This clonotype occurred many times. This sequence joins TRBV5-1 and TRBJ2-3; 10 bases match TRBD1. Trimming took 0 bases from V and 3 from J; bases not matched to a gene: 1. The CDR3 loop spans 15 amino acids. The V gene's germline CDR1 is SGHRS and CDR2 YFSETQ. DNA for the CDR3: TGCGCCAGCAGCTTGGCGGACAGGGGGACAGATACGCAGTATTTT. Its translation is CASSLADRGTDTQYF.

The chain employs TRBV5-1 and TRBJ1-1; D is undetermined. Germline V gene lookup returns CDR1 SGHRS and CDR2 YFSETQ. This CDR3 is built from 12 residues. The V gene lost 4 bases and the J gene lost 1 base, with 5 bases spanning the gap. The CDR3 here is CASSERNTEAFF. The CDR3 region has the DNA TGCGCCAGCAGCGAGAGGAACACTGAAGCTTTCTTT.

This clonotype was detected many times. J is TRBJ1-2 and V is TRBV9; the match to TRBD1 covers 10 bases. V trimming: 2 bases; J trimming: 5 bases; junction bases outside the gene matches: 0. CDR1 and CDR2 from the germline V gene are SGDLS and YYNGEE. The CDR3 runs to 13 residues. CDR3 loop: CASSVGQGYGYTF. The CDR3 DNA sequence: TGTGCCAGCAGCGTGGGACAGGGGTATGGCTACACCTTC.

The CDR3 nucleotides are TGTGCCAGTAGTACACAGACTAGTCATGAGCAGTTCTTC. Its translation: CASSTQTSHEQFF. The chain links TRBV19 to TRBJ2-1, with a tentative D call TRBD2 (6 bases). Germline CDR1 reads LNHDA; CDR2 reads SQIVND (reference sequence). Trimming removed 4 bases from V and 8 bases from J, with 12 bases in between. The CDR3 covers 13 residues.

The CDR3 region has the DNA TGTGCCAGCAGAAGAACCGCGGGGACCGCACTAGAGCAGTTCTTC. Amino acid sequence: CASRRTAGTALEQFF. The chain carries TRBV3-1 and TRBJ2-1; D is perhaps TRBD2 (6 bases). V was clipped by 6 bases and J by 10 bases, with 22 bases between them. The CDR3 length is 15 residues. The germline V gene encodes CDR1 LGHDT and CDR2 YNNKEL (reference sequence).

This clonotype was counted many times. V gene TRBV7-9 combines with J gene TRBJ2-7; TRBD1 agrees at 8 bases. Germline loops: CDR1 SEHNR, CDR2 FQNEAQ (reference sequence). J was trimmed by 5 bases and V by 4 bases; bases with no gene match: 10. This CDR3 comprises 15 residues. CDR3 bases: TGTGCCAGCAGCTCAGGACAGGGAGAGGTGGACGAGCAGTACGTC. As protein: CASSSGQGEVDEQYV.

This chain links TRBV20-1 with TRBJ1-1; TRBD1 might be the D (5 bases). Germline-derived CDR1 and CDR2 are DFQATT and SNEGSKA (reference sequence). CDR3 length equals 15 residues. Trimming pared 6 bases from V and 1 base from J, leaving 18 bases between. The CDR3 region is CSATGSWGSNTEAFF. The CDR3 DNA is TGCAGTGCCACGGGATCCTGGGGGTCGAACACTGAAGCTTTCTTT.

The rearrangement links TRBV18 to TRBJ1-2; 8 bases match TRBD1. Trimming cost V 5 bases and J 8 bases; bases outside gene matches: 19. Looked up from germline, CDR1 is KGHSH and CDR2 is LQKENI. This CDR3 comprises 17 residues. CDR3 protein: CASSTGAGTGYLSGYTF. In DNA, the CDR3 is TGTGCCAGCTCAACTGGCGCCGGGACAGGATATTTGAGCGGCTACACCTTC.

This clonotype has only a few counts. V and J are TRBV4-2 and TRBJ2-1; TRBD1 matches 7 bases. After removal of 0 bases from V and 1 base from J, the junction contained 3 bases not matched to a gene. Germline V gene data show CDR1 as LGHNA and CDR2 as YNFKEQ. The CDR3 is 16 amino acids. The CDR3 region has the DNA TGTGCCAGCAGCCAAGAAGGGACAGCTTCCTACAATGAGCAGTTCTTC. Residues: CASSQEGTASYNEQFF.